This TCR beta chain was sequenced for a study of blood T cell repertoires in COVID-19. Authors' processing steps: Reference gene primer amplification gave estimated nucleated cell counts. The method was immunoSEQ multiplex PCR; TCRdb's version includes in-frame clones alone and lacks a portion of them. V, J and clone size are taken as reported in that table, and D and trimming were inferred from the DNA itself. This table holds around 160,000 clones, about 86% found once. CDR1 and CDR2 from the germline V gene are LNHDA and SQIVND (reference sequence). The CDR3 has 13 amino acids. Germline trimming cut 7 bases from V and 4 bases from J; bases unmatched to any gene: 4.

V and J are TRBV19 and TRBJ1-1, with 9 bases fitting TRBD1. The TCR sequence derives from a woman older than 75 with acute or convalescent COVID-19. Sequencing was performed on peripheral blood. CDR3 residues: CASTQTGGTEAFF. The DNA for the CDR3 is TGTGCCAGTACTCAGACAGGGGGCACTGAAGCTTTCTTT.